Listed here are 9 T cell receptor beta chains from one sample, sequenced in a study of neurological immune-mediated disorders (dated by TCRdb to about 2019). Receptors were amplified or captured by 5' RACE. Sequencing relied on an Illumina HiSeq 2500. TCRdb reprocessed the public reads (quality trimming at Q25 with fastp, clone calling with MiXCR) and kept in-frame beta chains. Each CDR3 protein appears once, grouped with its most common genes and DNA. The sample table shows roughly 22,000 distinct CDR3 sequences, and around 6.2% are seen once. The biggest ten clones account for roughly 40% of the sample. Sequencing was carried out using CD8+ T cells from blood. The origin of the receptors is a man younger than 30 in good health.

This clonotype was counted at least ten times. The V gene is TRBV20-1, the J gene TRBJ2-3; D gene uncertain. Germline V lookup: CDR1 DFQATT, CDR2 SNEGSKA (reference sequence). Trimming stripped 2 bases from V and 0 bases from J, with 12 bases between. This CDR3 is built from 15 residues. This chain's CDR3 is CSARTYAASTDTQYF. CDR3 sequence (DNA): TGCAGTGCTAGAACCTACGCAGCTAGCACAGATACGCAGTATTTT.

Judged by abundance, this clonotype is medium-sized. The junction differs from germline at one of its ends, possibly a read error. This sequence joins TRBV7-7 and TRBJ2-1; the D gene is possibly TRBD1 (6 bases). The CDR3 loop spans 16 amino acids. Germline assignment: CDR1 SSHAT and CDR2 FNYEAQ (reference sequence). The CDR3 protein is CASSSGAATGTDEQFF. DNA of the CDR3: TGTGCTAGCAGCTCTGGAGCTGCTACAGGGACGGATGAGCAGTTCTTC.

The chain carries TRBV29-1 and TRBJ2-1; D unclear. Trimming left V 5 bases short and J 0 bases short, with 8 bases between. Germline CDR1 and CDR2: SQVTM and ANQGSEA. This CDR3 is built from 13 residues. This CDR3 is CSVRTGSYNEQFF. The CDR3 nucleotides are TGCAGCGTTCGTACGGGCTCCTACAATGAGCAGTTCTTC.

The sample holds many counts of this clonotype. The rearrangement links TRBV7-6 to TRBJ2-7; D is unclear. Germline V lookup: CDR1 SGHVS, CDR2 FNYEAQ. This CDR3 has 12 residues. V was pared by 0 bases and J by 4 bases, with 4 bases between. CDR3 in amino acids: CASSLAPYEQYF. Here the CDR3 DNA reads TGTGCCAGCAGCTTAGCCCCGTACGAGCAGTACTTC.

The table lists this clonotype with many counts. V gene TRBV7-6 combines with J gene TRBJ1-6; the match to TRBD1 covers 10 bases. The trim removed 5 bases at V and 9 bases at J, leaving 10 bases unmatched. Germline V gene data show CDR1 as SGHVS and CDR2 as FNYEAQ. This CDR3 is built from 16 residues. The CDR3 loop is CASSRVSTGGSSPLHF. The DNA of the CDR3 is TGTGCCAGCAGCCGGGTCTCGACAGGGGGCTCTTCACCCCTCCACTTT.

The V gene is TRBV25-1, the J gene TRBJ1-1; no clear D. The CDR3 has 14 residues. With 4 bases removed from V and 6 bases from J, the gap between germline ends came to 15 bases. In germline, CDR1 is MGHDK, CDR2 SYGVNS. In DNA, the CDR3 is TGTGCCAGCAGTGGCCGTAGGGATTTCGCTGAAGCTTTCTTT. The encoded protein is CASSGRRDFAEAFF.

This clonotype was counted at least ten times. This chain connects TRBV12-3 or TRBV12-4 to TRBJ2-7; D might be TRBD1 (6 bases). V was trimmed by 6 bases and J by 3 bases, leaving 15 bases between them. This CDR3 is 14 amino acids long. Here the CDR3 DNA reads TGTGCCAGCAGCGTAACGGGACACCGCTACGAGCAGTACTTC. Its translation: CASSVTGHRYEQYF.

This clonotype was seen ten or more times. This chain joins TRBV5-6 and TRBJ1-1, with D hard to call. Germline V gene lookup returns CDR1 SGHDT and CDR2 YYEEEE. V was shortened by 1 base and J by 5 bases, with 15 bases between the two germline ends. There are 15 residues in the CDR3. CDR3 nucleotides: TGTGCCAGCAGCTTGTGGAGCTATACGGGAACTGAAGCTTTCTTT. Translating it yields CASSLWSYTGTEAFF. The full variable domain, rest sourced from reference TRBV5-6 and TRBJ1-1, is DAGVTQSPTHLIKTRGQQVTLRCSPKSGHDTVSWYQQALGQGPQFIFQYYEEEERQRGNFPDRFSGHQFPNYSSELNVNALLLGDSALYLCASSLWSYTGTEAFFGQGTRLTVV.

The genes are TRBV6-5 and TRBJ1-1; D gene ambiguous. Between the trimmed V and J ends, which lost 0 bases and 0 bases, there was a span of 8 bases. There are 15 residues in the CDR3. Germline CDR1 and CDR2: MNHEY and SVGAGI. In DNA form, the CDR3 reads TGTGCCAGCAGTTACTCATGGCAGGTGAACACTGAAGCTTTCTTT. This sequence encodes CASSYSWQVNTEAFF.